A selection of T cell receptor beta chains follows, all from one sample in a study of cytomegalovirus exposure and HLA in healthy donors. Data came from immunoSEQ multiplex PCR; TCRdb stores just in-frame clones and leaves some out. Altogether about 140,000 clones are present, 80% being singletons, with the ten largest covering roughly 2.4%. Input material: PBMCs. The receptors here all came from a man between 50 and 59 years old in good health and CMV-seronegative. Both conserved end residues are part of each CDR3. D genes are given only for firm matches. The size entry is marked missing in some rows and otherwise reads once, few, many or a size class.

abundance: NA
j_gene: TRBJ1-2
v_gene: TRBV30
d_gene: NA
CDR3aa: CAWSLRSTDYGYTF
CDR3nt: TGTGCCTGGAGTCTGAGGTCTACTGACTATGGCTACACCTTC

abundance: NA
j_gene: TRBJ1-1
v_gene: TRBV7-8
d_gene: TRBD1
CDR3aa: CASRTGAEAFF
CDR3nt: TGTGCCAGTCGGACAGGTGCTGAAGCTTTCTTT

abundance: NA
j_gene: TRBJ2-1
v_gene: TRBV27
d_gene: NA
CDR3aa: CASSLGEGSYNEQFF
CDR3nt: TGTGCCAGCAGTTTAGGAGAGGGATCCTACAATGAGCAGTTCTTC

abundance: NA
j_gene: TRBJ2-7
v_gene: TRBV5-1
d_gene: NA
CDR3aa: CASSFPRQPTTYEQYF
CDR3nt: TGCGCCAGCAGCTTTCCCAGACAGCCCACCACCTACGAGCAGTACTTC

abundance: NA
j_gene: TRBJ2-6
v_gene: TRBV29-1
d_gene: TRBD1
CDR3aa: CSVRQGTYSGANVLTF
CDR3nt: TGCAGCGTTCGACAGGGGACGTACTCTGGGGCCAACGTCCTGACTTTC

abundance: once
j_gene: TRBJ2-5
v_gene: TRBV6-5
d_gene: NA
CDR3aa: CASSRGARGQETQYF
CDR3nt: TGTGCCAGCAGTCGGGGGGCCAGGGGACAAGAGACCCAGTACTTC

abundance: NA
j_gene: TRBJ2-1
v_gene: TRBV27
d_gene: NA
CDR3aa: CASSLVGRGGYNEQFF
CDR3nt: TGTGCCAGCAGTCTGGTGGGGAGGGGGGGCTACAATGAGCAGTTCTTC

abundance: NA
j_gene: TRBJ2-7
v_gene: TRBV28
d_gene: NA
CDR3aa: CASSLLDRTYEQYF
CDR3nt: TGTGCCAGCAGTTTATTGGACAGAACCTACGAGCAGTACTTC

abundance: NA
j_gene: TRBJ2-3
v_gene: TRBV6-5
d_gene: TRBD2
CDR3aa: CASSRGLGETDTQYF
CDR3nt: TGTGCCAGCAGTCGGGGACTAGGGGAGACAGATACGCAGTATTTT

abundance: NA
j_gene: TRBJ1-5
v_gene: TRBV9
d_gene: TRBD1
CDR3aa: CASSGGQGQPQHF
CDR3nt: TGTGCCAGCAGCGGGGGACAGGGCCAGCCCCAGCATTTT